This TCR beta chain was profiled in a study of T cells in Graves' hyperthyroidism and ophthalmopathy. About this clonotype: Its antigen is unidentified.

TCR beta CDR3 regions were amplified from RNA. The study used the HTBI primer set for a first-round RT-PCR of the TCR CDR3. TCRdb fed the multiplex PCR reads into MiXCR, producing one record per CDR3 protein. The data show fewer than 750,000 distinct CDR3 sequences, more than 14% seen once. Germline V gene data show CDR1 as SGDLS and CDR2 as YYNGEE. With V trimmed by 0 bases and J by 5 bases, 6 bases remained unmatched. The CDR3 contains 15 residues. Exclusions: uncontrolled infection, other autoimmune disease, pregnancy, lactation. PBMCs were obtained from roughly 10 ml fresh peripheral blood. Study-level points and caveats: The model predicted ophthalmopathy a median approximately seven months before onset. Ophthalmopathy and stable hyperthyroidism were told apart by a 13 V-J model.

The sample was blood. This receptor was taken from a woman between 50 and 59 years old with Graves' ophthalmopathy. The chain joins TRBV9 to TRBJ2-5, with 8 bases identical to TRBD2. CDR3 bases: TGTGCCAGCAGCGTAGACGGGAGGGCCGTCGAGACCCAGTACTTC. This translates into CASSVDGRAVETQYF. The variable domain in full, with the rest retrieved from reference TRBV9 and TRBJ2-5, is DSGVTQTPKHLITATGQRVTLRCSPRSGDLSVYWYQQSLDQGLQFLIQYYNGEERAKGNILERFSAQQFPDLHSELNLSSLELGDSALYFCASSVDGRAVETQYFGPGTRLLVL.